These 2 T cell receptor beta chains originate from one sample sequenced in a study of breast tumors, draining lymph nodes, adjacent tissues. Axillary draining lymph nodes of breast cancer patients supplied the node samples. TCRdb reanalysed the multiplex PCR reads using MiXCR and keeps one entry per CDR3 protein. The sample lists a few hundred thousand distinct CDR3 sequences, 30% to 35% seen once, with approximately 3.5% in the top ten. Input material: axillary lymph node tissue. The receptor set was obtained from a female donor with breast cancer. Some clones in this sample may be carry-over from other donors' samples.

Many counts were recorded for this clonotype. In DNA, the CDR3 is TGTGCCACCAGTGACCCCTTTACTAGTACGCAGTATTTT. Translation gives CATSDPFTSTQYF. The rearrangement uses TRBV24-1 and TRBJ2-3; the D gene is possibly TRBD2 (5 bases). Germline V gene lookup returns CDR1 KGHDR and CDR2 SFDVKD. CDR3 length: 13 amino acids. V was clipped by 4 bases and J by 8 bases, with 12 bases between them.

This clonotype has a count of ten or more. The chain couples TRBV19 to TRBJ1-5, with D possibly TRBD1 on 6 matching bases. V was shortened by 3 bases and J by 0 bases, with 9 bases between the two germline ends. The germline V gene encodes CDR1 LNHDA and CDR2 SQIVND (reference sequence). The CDR3 loop spans 15 amino acids. The CDR3 DNA follows: TGTGCCAGTAGTATCCGACAGGCTAGCAATCAGCCCCAGCATTTT. This sequence encodes CASSIRQASNQPQHF. Filled out from reference TRBV19 and TRBJ1-5, the complete variable domain reads DGGITQSPKYLFRKEGQNVTLSCEQNLNHDAMYWYRQDPGQGLRLIYYSQIVNDFQKGDIAEGYSVSREKKESFPLTVTSAQKNPTAFYLCASSIRQASNQPQHFGDGTRLSIL.